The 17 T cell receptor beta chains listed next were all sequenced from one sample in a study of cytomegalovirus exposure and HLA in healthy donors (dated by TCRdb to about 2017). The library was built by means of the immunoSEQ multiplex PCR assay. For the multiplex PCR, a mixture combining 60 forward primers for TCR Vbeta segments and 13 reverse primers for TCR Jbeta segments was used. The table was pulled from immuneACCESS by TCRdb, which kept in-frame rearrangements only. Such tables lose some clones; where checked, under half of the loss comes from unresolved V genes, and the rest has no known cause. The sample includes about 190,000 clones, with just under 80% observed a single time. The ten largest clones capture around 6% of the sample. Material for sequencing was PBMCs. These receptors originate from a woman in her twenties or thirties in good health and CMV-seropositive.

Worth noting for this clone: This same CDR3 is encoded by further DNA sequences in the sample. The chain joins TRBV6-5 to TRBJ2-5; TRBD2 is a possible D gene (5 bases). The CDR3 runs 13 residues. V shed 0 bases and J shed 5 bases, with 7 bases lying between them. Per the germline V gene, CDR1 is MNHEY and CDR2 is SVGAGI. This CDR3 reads CASSYSRGETQYF. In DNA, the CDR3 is TGTGCCAGCAGTTACTCGAGAGGGGAGACCCAGTACTTC.

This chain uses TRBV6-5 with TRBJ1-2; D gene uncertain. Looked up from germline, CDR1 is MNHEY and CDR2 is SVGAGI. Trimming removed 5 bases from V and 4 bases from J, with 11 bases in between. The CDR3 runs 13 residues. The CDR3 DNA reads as TGTGCCAGCAGTCCGGGTCTGTCCTATGGCTACACCTTC. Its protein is CASSPGLSYGYTF.

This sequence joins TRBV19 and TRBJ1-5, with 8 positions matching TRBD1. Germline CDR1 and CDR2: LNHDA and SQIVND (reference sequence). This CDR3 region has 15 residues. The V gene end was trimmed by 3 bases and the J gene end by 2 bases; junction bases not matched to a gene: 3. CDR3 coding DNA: TGTGCCAGTAGTATCAAGACAGGGGGCAATCAGCCCCAGCATTTT. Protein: CASSIKTGGNQPQHF.

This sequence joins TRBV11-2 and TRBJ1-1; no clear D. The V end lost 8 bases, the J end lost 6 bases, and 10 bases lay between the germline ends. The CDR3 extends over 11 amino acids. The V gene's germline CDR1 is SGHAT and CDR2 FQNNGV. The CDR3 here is CASALGAEAFF. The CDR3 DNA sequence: TGTGCCAGCGCCCTAGGAGCTGAAGCTTTCTTT.

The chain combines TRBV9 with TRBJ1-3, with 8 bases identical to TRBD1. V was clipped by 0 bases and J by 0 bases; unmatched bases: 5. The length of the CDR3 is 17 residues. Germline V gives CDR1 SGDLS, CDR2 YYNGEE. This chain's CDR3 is CASSVEVQGDSGNTIYF. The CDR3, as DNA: TGTGCCAGCAGCGTAGAGGTACAGGGGGACTCTGGAAACACCATATATTTT.

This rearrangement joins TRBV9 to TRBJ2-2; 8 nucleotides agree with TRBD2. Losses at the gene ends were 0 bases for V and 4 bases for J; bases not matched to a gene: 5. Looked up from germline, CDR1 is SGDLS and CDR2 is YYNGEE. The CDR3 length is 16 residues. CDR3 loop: CASSVAGGPGTGELFF. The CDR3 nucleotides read TGTGCCAGCAGCGTAGCGGGGGGGCCTGGCACCGGGGAGCTGTTTTTT.

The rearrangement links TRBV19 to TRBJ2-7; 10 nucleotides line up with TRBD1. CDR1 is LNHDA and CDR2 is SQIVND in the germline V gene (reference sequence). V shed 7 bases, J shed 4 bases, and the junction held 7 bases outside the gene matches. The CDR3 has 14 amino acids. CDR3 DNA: TGTGCCAGTAACTCCGGGACAGGGGCGTACGAGCAGTACTTC. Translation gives CASNSGTGAYEQYF.

Here the CDR3 DNA reads TGTGCCAGCAGCCTTGGACTGGATAGGTCCTATAATTCACCCCTCCACTTT. Its translation: CASSLGLDRSYNSPLHF. J is TRBJ1-6 and V is TRBV7-3; D remains unclear. The CDR3 has 17 residues. CDR1 is SGHTA and CDR2 is FQGTGA in the germline V gene. The germline V and J ends were trimmed by 5 bases and 1 base, with 15 bases remaining between them.

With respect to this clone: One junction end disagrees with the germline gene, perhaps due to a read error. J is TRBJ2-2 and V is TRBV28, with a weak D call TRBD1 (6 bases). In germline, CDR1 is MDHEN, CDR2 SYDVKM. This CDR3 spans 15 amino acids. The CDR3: CASSLSGANAGELFF. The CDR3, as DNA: TGTGCCAGCAGTCTTTCAGGGGCGAACGCCGGGGAGCTGTTTTTT. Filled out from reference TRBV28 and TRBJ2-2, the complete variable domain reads DVKVTQSSRYLVKRTGEKVFLECVQDMDHENMFWYRQDPGLGLRLIYFSYDVKMKEKGDIPEGYSVSREKKERFSLILESASTNQTSMYLCASSLSGANAGELFFGEGSRLTVL.

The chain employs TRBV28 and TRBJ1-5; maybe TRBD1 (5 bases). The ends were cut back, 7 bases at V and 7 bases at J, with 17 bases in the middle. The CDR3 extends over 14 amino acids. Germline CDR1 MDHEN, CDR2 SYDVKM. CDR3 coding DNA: TGTGCCAGCACCCGGACAAAAGGTCGCCAGCCCCAGCATTTT. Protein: CASTRTKGRQPQHF.

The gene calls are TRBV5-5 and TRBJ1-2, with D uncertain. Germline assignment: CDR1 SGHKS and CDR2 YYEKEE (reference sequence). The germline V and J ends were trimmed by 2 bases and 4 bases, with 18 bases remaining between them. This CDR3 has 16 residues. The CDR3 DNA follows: TGTGCCAGCAGCTTCATGTTGGCCTATTGGAGCTATGGCTACACCTTC. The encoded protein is CASSFMLAYWSYGYTF. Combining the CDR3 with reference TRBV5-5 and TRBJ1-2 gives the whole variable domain DAGVTQSPTHLIKTRGQQVTLRCSPISGHKSVSWYQQVLGQGPQFIFQYYEKEERGRGNFPDRFSARQFPNYSSELNVNALLLGDSALYLCASSFMLAYWSYGYTFGSGTRLTVV.

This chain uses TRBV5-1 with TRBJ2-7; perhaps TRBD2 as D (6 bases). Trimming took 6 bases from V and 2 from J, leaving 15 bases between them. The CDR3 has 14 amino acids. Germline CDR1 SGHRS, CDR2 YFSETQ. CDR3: CASNGGLFPYEQYF. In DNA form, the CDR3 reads TGCGCCAGCAACGGGGGACTTTTCCCCTACGAGCAGTACTTC.

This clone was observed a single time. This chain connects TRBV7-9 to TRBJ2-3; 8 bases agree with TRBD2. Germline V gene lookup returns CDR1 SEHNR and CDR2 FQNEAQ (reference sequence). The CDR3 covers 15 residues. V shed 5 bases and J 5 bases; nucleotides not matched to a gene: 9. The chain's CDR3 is CASSPVGRVVDTQYF. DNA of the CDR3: TGTGCCAGCAGCCCCGTCGGGAGGGTGGTAGATACGCAGTATTTT.

The CDR3 nucleotides read TGTGCCAGCAGCAAAAAACGCGACGGGACTAGCGGGACGTGTAGGGGAGAGACCCAGTACTTC. Amino acids: CASSKKRDGTSGTCRGETQYF. The chain couples TRBV21-1 to TRBJ2-5; the tabulated D call, TRBD2, remains unverified against the DNA. TRBV21-1 is recorded as a pseudogene. The CDR3 covers 21 residues.

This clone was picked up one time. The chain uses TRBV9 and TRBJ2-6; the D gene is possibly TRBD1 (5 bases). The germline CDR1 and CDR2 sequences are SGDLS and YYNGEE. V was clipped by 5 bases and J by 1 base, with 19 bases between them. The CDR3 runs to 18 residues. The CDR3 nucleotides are TGTGCCAGCAGGGGTTTCGAAGGGGATCGGTCTGGGGCCAACGTCCTGACTTTC. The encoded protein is CASRGFEGDRSGANVLTF.

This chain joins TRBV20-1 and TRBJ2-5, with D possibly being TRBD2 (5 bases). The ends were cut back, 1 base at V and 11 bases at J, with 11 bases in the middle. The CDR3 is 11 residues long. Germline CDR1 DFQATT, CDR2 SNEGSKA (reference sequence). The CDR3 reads CSARVATEQYF. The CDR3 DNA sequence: TGCAGTGCTAGAGTAGCGACGGAGCAGTACTTC.

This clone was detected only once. In nucleotides, the CDR3 is TGTGCCAGCAGTCAGGACAGTCTCTACAACGAGCAGTACTTC. Its protein product is CASSQDSLYNEQYF. The V call is TRBV11-2, the J call TRBJ2-7; maybe TRBD1 (6 bases). The CDR3 contains 14 residues. Germline V CDR1 and CDR2: SGHAT, FQNNGV. The germline V and J ends were trimmed by 6 bases and 5 bases, with 17 bases remaining between them.